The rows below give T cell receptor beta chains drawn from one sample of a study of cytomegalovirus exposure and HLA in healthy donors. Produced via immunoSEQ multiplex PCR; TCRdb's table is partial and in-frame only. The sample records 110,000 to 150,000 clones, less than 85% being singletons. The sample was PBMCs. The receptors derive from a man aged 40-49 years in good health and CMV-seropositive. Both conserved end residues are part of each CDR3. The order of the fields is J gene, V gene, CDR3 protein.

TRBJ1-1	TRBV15	CATSRDNRVSRLEAFF
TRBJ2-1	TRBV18	CASSQEREGRYEQFF
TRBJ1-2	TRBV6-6	CASSTQGAGGYGYTF
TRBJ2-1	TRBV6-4	CASSVPGGSQFF
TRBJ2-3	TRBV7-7	CASSPIPLAGGADTQYF
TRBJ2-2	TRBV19	CASSTNRGTGELFF
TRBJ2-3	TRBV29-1	CSVEGEGGTDTQYF
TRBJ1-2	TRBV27	CASSPRQGAPYGYTF
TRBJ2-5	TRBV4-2	CASSLTSGGTQETQYF
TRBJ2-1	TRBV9	CASSVEGDRYNEQFF
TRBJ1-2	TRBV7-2	CASSLNPGGASVYGYTF
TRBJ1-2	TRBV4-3	CASSPGTGRSGYTF
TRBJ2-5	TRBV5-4	CASSTSGRETQYF
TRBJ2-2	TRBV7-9	CASSLARETNTGELFF
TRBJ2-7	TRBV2	CASSQGANSYEQYF
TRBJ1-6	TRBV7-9	CASSFFETGGNSPLHF
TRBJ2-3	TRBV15	CATSSWGRTDTQYF
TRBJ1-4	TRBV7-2	CASSIRTGGDKKLFF
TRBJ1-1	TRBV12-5	CASGLGGQEEMNTEAFF
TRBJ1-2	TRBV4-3	CASSQDRDDNYGYTF
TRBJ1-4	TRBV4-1	CASSLTTGVGKLFF
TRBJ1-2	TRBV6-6	CASKYREGYGYTF
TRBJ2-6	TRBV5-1	CASSPGLVSSGANVLTF
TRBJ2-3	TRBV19	CASSIGIAAGGAQYF